The T cell receptor (beta chain) under discussion was sequenced for a study of blood T cell repertoires in COVID-19. At the level of the study: The United States, Italy and Spain provided the acute and convalescent COVID-19 samples. T cells, B-cell-depleted T cells, or PBMCs provided the cDNA or gDNA that served as material.

The CDR3 has 14 amino acids. J was trimmed by 3 bases and V by 5 bases; bases with no gene match: 4. Germline-derived CDR1 and CDR2 are SGHAT and FQNNGV. As handled by the study authors: Reference gene primer amplification gave estimated nucleated cell counts. TCRdb's copy holds only in-frame clones and misses some; the assay was immunoSEQ multiplex PCR. The DNA gave D and trimming, while V, J and clone size come from that table. The data hold 150,000 to 200,000 clones, with around 83% observed a single time. This sequence joins TRBV11-2 and TRBJ1-2; 9 bases fit TRBD1. Specimen: peripheral blood. This sequence was found in a man aged 18 to 29 with acute or convalescent COVID-19. The CDR3, as DNA: TGTGCCAGCAGCCTCAACAGGGGGCACTATGGCTACACCTTC. The encoded protein is CASSLNRGHYGYTF. The full variable domain, completed using reference TRBV11-2 and TRBJ1-2, is EAGVAQSPRYKIIEKRQSVAFWCNPISGHATLYWYQQILGQGPKLLIQFQNNGVVDDSQLPKDRFSAERLKGVDSTLKIQPAKLEDSAVYLCASSLNRGHYGYTFGSGTRLTVV.